Shown below are 17 T cell receptor beta chains from a single sample sequenced in a study of T cells in Graves' hyperthyroidism and ophthalmopathy. Amplification of TCR beta CDR3 regions used RNA as the template. The study used the HTBI primer set for a first-round RT-PCR of the TCR CDR3. MiXCR was run by TCRdb on the multiplex PCR reads, yielding one entry per CDR3 protein. This table has about 610,000 distinct CDR3 sequences, 14% to 15% appearing once. Sequenced: blood. Receptors originate from a woman between 40 and 55 years old with Graves' ophthalmopathy.

This clonotype was picked up many times. This chain links TRBV20-1 with TRBJ2-5, with 10 positions matching TRBD1. The trim removed 5 bases at V and 5 bases at J, leaving 8 bases unmatched. There are 14 residues in the CDR3. The germline CDR1 and CDR2 sequences are DFQATT and SNEGSKA (reference sequence). In nucleotides, the CDR3 is TGCAGTGCTCGACCGGGACAGGGGTGGGAGACCCAGTACTTC. Translation gives CSARPGQGWETQYF.

This clonotype was found a few times. This rearrangement joins TRBV12-3 or TRBV12-4 to TRBJ2-2, with D maybe TRBD1 (5 bases). Trimming removed 8 bases from V and 5 bases from J, with 18 bases in between. The CDR3 runs 15 residues. The CDR3 reads CASGRQGSNTGELFF. The CDR3 DNA sequence: TGTGCCAGCGGGCGGCAGGGATCAAATACCGGGGAGCTGTTTTTT.

This clonotype was seen ten or more times. The genes are TRBV28 and TRBJ2-7; tentatively, D is TRBD1 or TRBD2 (5 bases each). Germline V gene lookup returns CDR1 MDHEN and CDR2 SYDVKM. Deletions cut 5 bases from V and 4 bases from J, with 18 bases between. The CDR3 consists of 15 residues. This chain's CDR3 is CASSGSWDRPYEQYF. In nucleotides, the CDR3 is TGTGCCAGCAGTGGGTCCTGGGACCGACCTTACGAGCAGTACTTC.

The V and J genes are TRBV20-1 and TRBJ2-2, with D possibly being TRBD1 (6 bases). This CDR3 is 14 amino acids long. The germline V gene encodes CDR1 DFQATT and CDR2 SNEGSKA (reference sequence). The V and J ends lost 1 base and 6 bases respectively, with 12 bases between them. The CDR3 sequence: CSARAQGSAGELFF. Here the CDR3 DNA reads TGCAGTGCTAGAGCCCAGGGGTCCGCCGGGGAGCTGTTTTTT.

The chain employs TRBV30 and TRBJ1-2; weak D call: TRBD1 (6 bases). The V and J ends lost 8 bases and 4 bases respectively, with 20 bases between them. This CDR3 is 14 amino acids long. Germline CDR1 and CDR2: GTSNPN and SVGIG (reference sequence). CDR3 in DNA: TGTGCCCGGGGAAGGGGGGGCAGCCTCTATGGCTACACCTTC. It translates to CARGRGGSLYGYTF.

This clonotype was observed a few times. The chain uses TRBV7-6 and TRBJ1-1, with D uncertain. CDR1 is SGHVS, CDR2 FNYEAQ, per germline. The V end was cut by 5 bases, the J end by 1 base, with 14 bases between. The CDR3 covers 15 residues. This CDR3 is CASSLLEIRNTEAFF. CDR3 bases: TGTGCCAGCAGCCTTTTAGAGATCCGGAACACTGAAGCTTTCTTT. The full variable domain, in which reference TRBV7-6 and TRBJ1-1 provide the parts outside the CDR3, is GAGVSQSPRYKVTKRGQDVALRCDPISGHVSLYWYRQALGQGPEFLTYFNYEAQQDKSGLPNDRFSAERPEGSISTLTIQRTEQRDSAMYRCASSLLEIRNTEAFFGQGTRLTVV.

V and J are TRBV30 and TRBJ2-7, with TRBD1 as a possible D gene (5 bases). V was trimmed by 4 bases and J by 0 bases, leaving 10 bases between them. The CDR3 is 13 residues long. Germline CDR1 reads GTSNPN; CDR2 reads SVGIG (reference sequence). CDR3: CAWNQGLSYEQYF. CDR3 DNA sequence: TGTGCCTGGAACCAGGGTCTCTCCTACGAGCAGTACTTC.

A few counts support this clonotype. This sequence joins TRBV11-2 and TRBJ2-7, with 8 bases fitting TRBD2. CDR1 is SGHAT, CDR2 FQNNGV, per germline. V was clipped by 4 bases and J by 0 bases; unmatched bases: 8. This CDR3 has 16 amino acids. The CDR3 loop is CASSSGAGVASYEQYF. DNA for the CDR3: TGTGCCAGCAGCTCTGGAGCGGGAGTAGCCTCCTACGAGCAGTACTTC.

The chain has TRBV7-3 and TRBJ2-2; a possible D gene is TRBD1 (5 bases). The ends were cut back, 5 bases at V and 2 bases at J, with 15 bases in the middle. Germline V gives CDR1 SGHTA, CDR2 FQGTGA. The CDR3 runs to 16 residues. The CDR3 sequence is CASSLGMGRNTGELFF. The CDR3 DNA reads TGTGCCAGCAGCCTAGGAATGGGGCGAAACACCGGGGAGCTGTTTTTT. The whole variable domain, filled in from reference TRBV7-3 and TRBJ2-2, reads GAGVSQTPSNKVTEKGKYVELRCDPISGHTALYWYRQSLGQGPEFLIYFQGTGAADDSGLPNDRFFAVRPEGSVSTLKIQRTERGDSAVYLCASSLGMGRNTGELFFGEGSRLTVL.

This clonotype was recorded many times. This chain links TRBV9 with TRBJ2-5; D is perhaps TRBD1 (6 bases). This CDR3 spans 14 amino acids. Trimming cost V 2 bases and J 5 bases, with 13 bases left between them. Germline V gives CDR1 SGDLS, CDR2 YYNGEE. Here the CDR3 reads CASSVQQGMETQYF. DNA for the CDR3: TGTGCCAGCAGCGTCCAACAGGGAATGGAGACCCAGTACTTC.

This clonotype occurred many times. This chain links TRBV5-1 with TRBJ2-2; D tentatively reads TRBD1 or TRBD2 (5 bases each). The V gene's germline CDR1 is SGHRS and CDR2 YFSETQ. The V and J ends lost 4 bases and 0 bases respectively, with 7 bases between them. This CDR3 has 14 residues. The CDR3: CASSPGPNTGELFF. The DNA of the CDR3 is TGCGCCAGCAGCCCGGGACCGAACACCGGGGAGCTGTTTTTT.

In this sample, this clonotype turned up many times. The chain combines TRBV18 with TRBJ2-5, with D perhaps assigned TRBD1 or TRBD2 (6 bases each). The V end was cut by 3 bases, the J end by 14 bases, with 19 bases between. CDR3 length equals 13 residues. Germline assignment: CDR1 KGHSH and CDR2 LQKENI. The CDR3 loop reads CASSPGRDTETYF. As DNA, the CDR3 is TGTGCCAGCTCACCGGGGCGGGACACGGAGACCTACTTC.

This chain uses TRBV6-1 with TRBJ2-2; tentative D call: TRBD1 (6 bases). V was pared by 5 bases and J by 5 bases, with 15 bases between. Germline CDR1 MNHNS, CDR2 SASEGT. The CDR3 sequence is 15 residues long. CDR3 protein: CASSPHQGFTGELFF. Written as DNA, the CDR3 is TGTGCCAGCAGTCCTCACCAGGGGTTTACCGGGGAGCTGTTTTTT.

In its sample, this clonotype was seen many times. V usage is TRBV5-6 and J usage is TRBJ1-1, with a weak D call TRBD1 (5 bases). The CDR3 has 15 amino acids. Trimming pared 0 bases from V and 0 bases from J, leaving 9 bases between. In germline, CDR1 is SGHDT, CDR2 YYEEEE. Here the CDR3 DNA reads TGTGCCAGCAGCTTGGTCGGGACCCTGAACACTGAAGCTTTCTTT. Its protein is CASSLVGTLNTEAFF.

V gene TRBV5-1 combines with J gene TRBJ1-5; D remains ambiguous. The length of the CDR3 is 14 residues. V was clipped by 5 bases and J by 2 bases, with 11 bases between them. Germline assignment: CDR1 SGHRS and CDR2 YFSETQ. The CDR3 region is CASSFESGNQPQHF. CDR3 in DNA: TGCGCCAGCAGTTTTGAATCTGGCAATCAGCCCCAGCATTTT.

This clonotype was seen many times. This sequence joins TRBV30 and TRBJ2-5, with unresolved D. CDR3 length equals 12 residues. Germline CDR1 and CDR2: GTSNPN and SVGIG (reference sequence). V was clipped by 4 bases and J by 5 bases, with 11 bases between them. CDR3 DNA: TGTGCCTGGAATGCCGACGACGAGACCCAGTACTTC. Its protein is CAWNADDETQYF.

In this sample, this clonotype turned up many times. The chain recombines TRBV6-5 with TRBJ1-2; D is ambiguous. This CDR3 has 15 amino acids. In germline, CDR1 is MNHEY, CDR2 SVGAGI. The V and J ends lost 0 bases and 0 bases respectively, with 8 bases between them. CDR3 sequence (DNA): TGTGCCAGCAGTTACTCGACCGTGACTAACTATGGCTACACCTTC. This translates into CASSYSTVTNYGYTF.